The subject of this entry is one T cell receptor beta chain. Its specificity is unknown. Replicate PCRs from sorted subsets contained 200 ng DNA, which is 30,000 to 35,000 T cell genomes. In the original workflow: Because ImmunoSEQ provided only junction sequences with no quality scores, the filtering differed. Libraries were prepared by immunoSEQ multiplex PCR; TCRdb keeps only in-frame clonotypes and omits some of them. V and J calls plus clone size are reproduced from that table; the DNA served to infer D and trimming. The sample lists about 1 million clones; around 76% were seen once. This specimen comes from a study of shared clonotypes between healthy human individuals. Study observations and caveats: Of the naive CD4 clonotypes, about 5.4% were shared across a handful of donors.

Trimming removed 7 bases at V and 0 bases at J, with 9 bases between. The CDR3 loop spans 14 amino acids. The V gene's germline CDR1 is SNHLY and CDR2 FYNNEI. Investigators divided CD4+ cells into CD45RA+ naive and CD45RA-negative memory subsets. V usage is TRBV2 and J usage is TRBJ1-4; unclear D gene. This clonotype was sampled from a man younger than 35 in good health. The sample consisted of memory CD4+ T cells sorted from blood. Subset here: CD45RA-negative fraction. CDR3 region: CASTVIATNEKLFF. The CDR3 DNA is TGTGCCAGCACCGTTATTGCAACTAATGAAAAACTGTTTTTT.